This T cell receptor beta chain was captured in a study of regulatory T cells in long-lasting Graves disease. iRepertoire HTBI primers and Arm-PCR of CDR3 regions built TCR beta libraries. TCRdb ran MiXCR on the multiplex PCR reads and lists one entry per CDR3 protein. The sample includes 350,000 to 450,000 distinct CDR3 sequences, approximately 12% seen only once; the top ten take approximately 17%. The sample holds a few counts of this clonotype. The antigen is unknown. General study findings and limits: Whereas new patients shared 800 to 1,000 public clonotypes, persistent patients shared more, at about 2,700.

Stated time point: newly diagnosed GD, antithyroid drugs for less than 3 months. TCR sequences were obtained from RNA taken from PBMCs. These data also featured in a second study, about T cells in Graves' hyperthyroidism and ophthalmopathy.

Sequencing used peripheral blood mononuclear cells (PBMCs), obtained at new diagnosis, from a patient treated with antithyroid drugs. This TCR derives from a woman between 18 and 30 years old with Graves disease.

In DNA, the CDR3 is TGCGCCAGCAGCCAAGATTTTCGCAGACTAGCGGGAGGGAATGAGCAGTTCTTC. This encodes CASSQDFRRLAGGNEQFF. V and J are TRBV4-3 and TRBJ2-1; TRBD2 matches 14 bases. V lost 0 bases to trimming and J lost 7 bases; unmatched junction nucleotides: 8. The CDR3 runs 18 residues. Germline loops: CDR1 LGHNA, CDR2 YSLEER.